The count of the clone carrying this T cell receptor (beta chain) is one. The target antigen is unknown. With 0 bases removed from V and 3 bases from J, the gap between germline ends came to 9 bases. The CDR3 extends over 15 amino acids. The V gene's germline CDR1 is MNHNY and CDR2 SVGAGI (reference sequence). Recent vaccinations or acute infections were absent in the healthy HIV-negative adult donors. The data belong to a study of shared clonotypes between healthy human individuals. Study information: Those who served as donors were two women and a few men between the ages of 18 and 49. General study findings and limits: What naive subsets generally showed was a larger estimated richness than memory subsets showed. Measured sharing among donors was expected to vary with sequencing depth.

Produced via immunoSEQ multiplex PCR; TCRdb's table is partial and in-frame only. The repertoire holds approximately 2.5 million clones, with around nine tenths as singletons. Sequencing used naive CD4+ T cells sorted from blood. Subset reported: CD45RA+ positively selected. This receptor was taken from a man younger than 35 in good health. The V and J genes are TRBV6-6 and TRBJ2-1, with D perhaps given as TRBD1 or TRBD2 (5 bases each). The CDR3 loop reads CASSYSRGRYNEQFF. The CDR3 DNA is TGTGCCAGCAGTTACTCCCGGGGACGCTACAATGAGCAGTTCTTC.